This T cell receptor beta chain was identified during a study of blood T cells in healthy people across ages. After removal of 5 bases from V and 2 bases from J, the junction contained 5 bases not matched to a gene. Germline CDR1 reads MNHEY; CDR2 reads SMNVEV (reference sequence). The CDR3 contains 14 residues. The second PCR ran roughly 6 to 11 cycles with a sample-barcoded 5' primer and J-beta primers. TCRdb reanalysed the 5' RACE reads using MiXCR and keeps one entry per CDR3 protein. The data contain hundreds of thousands of distinct CDR3 sequences, roughly 53% of them singletons. This clonotype was counted between two and nine times.

The TCR comes from an elderly man in good health. The chain has TRBV27 and TRBJ2-7; 8 positions agree with TRBD2. Sequencing was performed on blood. In nucleotides, the CDR3 is TGTGCCAGCAGTCCGGCGGGACTAGCCTACGAGCAGTACTTC. Its protein is CASSPAGLAYEQYF.